Included here is one T cell receptor (beta chain) sequence, with context. Its antigen is as yet unknown. The data are from a study of OX40 agonist ivuxolimab in advanced cancers. Study as a whole: The dose-escalation group included hepatocellular carcinoma, melanoma, renal cell carcinoma and head and neck cancer. Findings of the study overall: Partial responders receiving 0.1-3.0 mg/kg showed among the lowest clonal expansion.

Germline CDR1 and CDR2: SGHVS and FQNEAQ. This CDR3 spans 17 amino acids. The V and J ends lost 3 bases and 4 bases, in that order; junction bases with no gene match: 4. The protocol was immunoSEQ multiplex PCR, while the TCRdb copy is restricted to in-frame clones and leaves out a portion. The sample contains nearly 80,000 clones, 90% to 95% of which appear only once. This specimen consisted of CD4+ or CD8+ T cells sorted from blood, obtained in a trial of the OX40 agonist ivuxolimab. The V call is TRBV7-8, the J call TRBJ2-1, with TRBD2 matching 15 bases. This clonotype was obtained from an adult with an advanced solid tumor such as melanoma, head and neck, liver or kidney cancer. CDR3 protein: CASSLGTSGGIYNEQFF. CDR3 sequence (DNA): TGTGCCAGCAGCTTGGGGACTAGCGGGGGGATTTACAATGAGCAGTTCTTC.